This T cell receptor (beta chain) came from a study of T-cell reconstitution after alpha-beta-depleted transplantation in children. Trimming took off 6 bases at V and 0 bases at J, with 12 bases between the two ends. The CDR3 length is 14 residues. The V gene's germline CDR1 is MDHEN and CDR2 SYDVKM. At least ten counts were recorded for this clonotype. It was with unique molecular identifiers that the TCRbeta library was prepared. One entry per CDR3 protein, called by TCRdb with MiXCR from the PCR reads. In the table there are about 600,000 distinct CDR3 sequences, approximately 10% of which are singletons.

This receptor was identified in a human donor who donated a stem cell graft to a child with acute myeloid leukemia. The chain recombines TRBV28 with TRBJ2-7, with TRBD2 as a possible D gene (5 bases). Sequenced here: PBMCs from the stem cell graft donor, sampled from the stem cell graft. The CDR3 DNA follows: TGTGCCAGCAGACTTGACACTAGCTCCTACGAGCAGTACTTC. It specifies CASRLDTSSYEQYF.